The rows below give T cell receptor beta chains drawn from one sample of a study of cytomegalovirus exposure and HLA in healthy donors. Some clones are missing from TCRdb's copy, which holds only in-frame ones; the method was immunoSEQ multiplex PCR. The sample shows about 150,000 clones, just over 85% of them seen only once. Source material: PBMCs. The origin of the receptors is a human donor in good health. Each CDR3 is given with its conserved first and last residue. Each record gives: J gene, clone size, V gene, D gene, CDR3 protein, CDR3 DNA. D genes are given only for firm matches. The size field is filled for only some rows; it gives once, few, many or a size class.

>TRBJ1-1|-|TRBV7-6|-
CASSLGAGNTEAFF
TGTGCCAGCAGCTTAGGGGCAGGGAACACTGAAGCTTTCTTT
>TRBJ2-2|-|TRBV2|TRBD2
CASRGSSGTRGTGELFF
TGTGCCAGCAGGGGATCTAGCGGTACAAGAGGTACCGGGGAGCTGTTTTTT
>TRBJ2-2|-|TRBV30|-
CAWSVGSGELFF
TGTGCCTGGAGTGTCGGGTCCGGGGAGCTGTTTTTT
>TRBJ2-5|-|TRBV18|-
CASSPISGAYQETQYF
TGTGCCAGCTCACCAATCAGCGGAGCGTACCAAGAGACCCAGTACTTC
>TRBJ1-4|once|TRBV11-2|TRBD1
CASTFSTGTGVGEKLFF
TGTGCCAGCACCTTCTCCACCGGGACAGGGGTGGGTGAAAAACTGTTTTTT
>TRBJ1-1|few|TRBV7-9|-
CASSPFMNTEAFF
TGTGCCAGCAGCCCCTTTATGAACACTGAAGCTTTCTTT
>TRBJ2-1|-|TRBV15|-
CATKSGVYNEQFF
TGTGCCACCAAGTCGGGTGTGTACAATGAGCAGTTCTTC
>TRBJ2-7|few|TRBV30|TRBD1
CAWSVGVGTGGHEQYF
TGTGCCTGGAGTGTCGGAGTAGGGACAGGGGGCCACGAGCAGTACTTC
>TRBJ1-2|-|TRBV27|TRBD1
CASSLSGQGSGYTF
TGTGCCAGCAGTTTATCGGGACAGGGAAGTGGCTACACCTTC
>TRBJ2-3|once|TRBV6-4|TRBD1
CASSPGQGKDTQYF
TGTGCCAGCAGCCCGGGACAGGGGAAAGATACGCAGTATTTT
>TRBJ2-5|-|TRBV27|-
CASSPSYQETQYF
TGTGCCAGCAGTCCCTCGTACCAAGAGACCCAGTACTTC
>TRBJ2-5|few|TRBV7-3|-
CASSLGLEHQETQYF
TGTGCCAGCAGCTTAGGGCTCGAACACCAAGAGACCCAGTACTTC
>TRBJ2-1|-|TRBV4-1|TRBD2
CASSHPGTSGVNEQFF
TGCGCCAGCAGCCATCCCGGGACTAGCGGGGTCAATGAGCAGTTCTTC
>TRBJ1-5|few|TRBV30|-
CAWSKEGWGNQPQHF
TGTGCCTGGAGCAAAGAGGGATGGGGCAATCAGCCCCAGCATTTT
>TRBJ2-2|-|TRBV7-9|-
CASSYDSAGELFF
TGTGCCAGCAGCTACGACAGCGCCGGGGAGCTGTTTTTT
>TRBJ2-2|-|TRBV27|TRBD2
CASSSPASGRTGELFF
TGTGCCAGCAGTTCCCCAGCTAGCGGGCGGACCGGGGAGCTGTTTTTT
>TRBJ1-1|-|TRBV2|-
CASSAEVNTEAFF
TGTGCCAGCAGTGCAGAGGTGAACACTGAAGCTTTCTTT
>TRBJ2-5|once|TRBV18|-
CASSPRTGGETQYF
TGTGCCAGCTCACCCCGGACAGGAGGGGAGACCCAGTACTTC
>TRBJ2-5|-|TRBV6-5|-
CASSYSFFQQETQYF
TGTGCCAGCAGTTACTCTTTTTTCCAGCAAGAGACCCAGTACTTC
>TRBJ2-1|-|TRBV7-9|TRBD1
CAGRTGAVDEQFF
TGTGCCGGACGGACAGGGGCGGTCGATGAGCAGTTCTTC
>TRBJ2-1|-|TRBV2|TRBD2
CASSPILGTSGGRSSYNEQFF
TGTGCCAGCAGTCCTATACTTGGGACTAGCGGGGGGAGAAGCTCCTACAATGAGCAGTTCTTC
>TRBJ2-3|-|TRBV29-1|TRBD2
CSVEGGLADTQYF
TGCAGCGTTGAAGGCGGACTAGCAGATACGCAGTATTTT
>TRBJ2-3|once|TRBV29-1|-
CSVQGPRTDTQYF
TGCAGCGTGCAGGGGCCCCGCACAGATACGCAGTATTTT
>TRBJ2-7|once|TRBV28|-
CASSLEVGAWEQYF
TGTGCCAGCAGTTTAGAGGTGGGAGCTTGGGAGCAGTACTTC
>TRBJ2-3|-|TRBV19|TRBD1
CASSRTGYSTDTQYF
TGTGCCAGTAGTAGGACAGGGTATAGCACAGATACGCAGTATTTT
>TRBJ2-5|-|TRBV7-6|-
CASSLVSRAETQYF
TGTGCCAGCAGCTTAGTTAGCAGGGCAGAGACCCAGTACTTC
>TRBJ2-7|-|TRBV9|TRBD1
CASSDGTGEGYEQYF
TGTGCCAGCAGCGACGGGACAGGAGAAGGGTACGAGCAGTACTTC
>TRBJ2-1|-|TRBV28|-
CASSFMGASYNEQFF
TGTGCCAGCAGTTTTATGGGGGCCTCCTACAATGAGCAGTTCTTC
>TRBJ1-1|-|TRBV29-1|-
CSVLSRDTEAFF
TGCAGCGTTCTGAGCCGGGACACTGAAGCTTTCTTT
>TRBJ2-1|-|TRBV5-1|-
CASSLEGTKGTEQFF
TGCGCCAGCAGCTTGGAGGGGACAAAGGGAACGGAGCAGTTCTTC
>TRBJ2-2|-|TRBV9|-
CASSDWVAPEKTGELFF
TGTGCCAGCAGCGATTGGGTAGCACCTGAAAAAACCGGGGAGCTGTTTTTT
>TRBJ2-7|-|TRBV10-3|TRBD2
CAISEGTSGTYEQYF
TGTGCCATCAGCGAGGGGACTAGCGGGACCTACGAGCAGTACTTC
>TRBJ2-1|-|TRBV13|-
CASSLRGVALGEQFF
TGTGCCAGCAGCTTACGGGGTGTGGCCCTCGGAGAGCAGTTCTTC
>TRBJ2-2|-|TRBV29-1|-
CSVTERATGELFF
TGCAGCGTAACAGAGAGGGCCACCGGGGAGCTGTTTTTT
>TRBJ2-3|once|TRBV6-6|TRBD1
CASSIDRGSTDTQYF
TGTGCCAGCAGTATAGACAGGGGAAGCACAGATACGCAGTATTTT
>TRBJ1-2|-|TRBV7-9|-
CASSLYGGPNDYGYTF
TGTGCCAGCAGCTTATATGGCGGTCCAAATGACTATGGCTACACCTTC
>TRBJ1-2|few|TRBV18|TRBD1
CASSQLNRGRYGYTF
TGTGCCAGCTCACAACTCAACAGGGGGCGTTACGGCTACACCTTC
>TRBJ2-1|-|TRBV5-1|TRBD1
CASSPGQNDYNEQFF
TGCGCCAGCAGCCCGGGACAGAACGACTACAATGAGCAGTTCTTC
>TRBJ2-1|-|TRBV7-3|TRBD2
CASGRGGYNEQFF
TGTGCCAGCGGTCGGGGGGGCTACAATGAGCAGTTCTTC
>TRBJ1-2|-|TRBV7-2|TRBD1
CASSLVIRGRGTYGYTF
TGTGCCAGCAGCTTAGTAATACGGGGCAGGGGGACCTATGGCTACACCTTC
>TRBJ1-5|-|TRBV18|-
CASSPRGSNQPQHF
TGTGCCAGCTCACCGCGGGGTAGCAATCAGCCCCAGCATTTT
>TRBJ2-2|-|TRBV12-5|-
CASGSVIDTGELFF
TGTGCTAGTGGTTCCGTTATCGACACCGGGGAGCTGTTTTTT
>TRBJ2-4|-|TRBV4-2|-
CASSQDLGGGLYKNIQYF
TGTGCCAGCAGCCAAGATCTTGGAGGAGGACTGTACAAAAACATTCAGTACTTC
>TRBJ2-7|-|TRBV28|TRBD2
CASSSFGGLAGGSYEQYF
TGTGCCAGCAGTTCGTTCGGGGGGCTAGCGGGAGGAAGCTACGAGCAGTACTTC
>TRBJ1-5|-|TRBV29-1|TRBD1
CSVGRGPNQPQHF
TGCAGCGTTGGGAGGGGGCCGAATCAGCCCCAGCATTTT